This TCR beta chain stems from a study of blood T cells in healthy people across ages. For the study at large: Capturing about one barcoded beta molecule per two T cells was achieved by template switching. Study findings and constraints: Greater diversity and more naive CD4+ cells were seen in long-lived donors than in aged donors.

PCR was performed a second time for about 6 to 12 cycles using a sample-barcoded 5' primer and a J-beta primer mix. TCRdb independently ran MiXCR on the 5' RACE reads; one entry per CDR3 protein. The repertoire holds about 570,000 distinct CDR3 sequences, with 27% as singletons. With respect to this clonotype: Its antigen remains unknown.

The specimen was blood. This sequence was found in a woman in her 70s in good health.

CDR3 residues: CASSYGASKPQETQYF. CDR3 coding DNA: TGTGCCAGCAGTTATGGGGCTAGCAAGCCCCAAGAGACCCAGTACTTC. The chain is built from TRBV6-5 and TRBJ2-5; D is possibly TRBD1 or TRBD2 (5 bases each). The length of the CDR3 is 16 residues. V lost 3 bases and J 1 base, leaving 15 bases between the germline ends. Germline CDR1 and CDR2: MNHEY and SVGAGI.